The T cell receptor (beta chain) under discussion was sequenced for a study of blood T cells in healthy people across ages. Trimming stripped 7 bases from V and 10 bases from J, with 14 bases between. The CDR3 is 12 amino acids. Germline assignment: CDR1 MNHNY and CDR2 SVGAGI (reference sequence). Together with a sample-barcoded 5' primer, a J-beta primer mix was included in a second PCR lasting roughly 6 to 12 cycles. TCRdb re-called the 5' RACE reads through MiXCR, storing one row per CDR3 protein. The sample shows under 2 million distinct CDR3 sequences, roughly a third of them seen only once. Input material: blood. The source is a woman aged 30 to 39 in good health. The chain employs TRBV6-6 and TRBJ2-1; possibly TRBD1 for D (6 bases). The CDR3 region is CASNEQGREQFF. CDR3 nucleotides: TGTGCCAGCAATGAACAGGGTAGAGAGCAGTTCTTC.